Sequencing of this T cell receptor beta chain was carried out in a study of blood T cell repertoires in COVID-19. Overall study: Samples taken during acute and convalescent COVID-19 were collected in the United States, Italy and Spain. PBMCs, B-cell-depleted T cells, or T cells were the source of the cDNA or gDNA that made up the material.

Per the study methods: Amplification from reference gene primers served as the basis for estimated nucleated cell counts. Sequencing was performed with immunoSEQ multiplex PCR; in TCRdb, only in-frame clones are kept and a portion is missing. V, J and clone size were drawn from that table, and D and trimming were deduced from the DNA. The sample carries fewer than 150,000 clones, about two thirds recorded once. V was trimmed by 1 base and J by 6 bases, leaving 17 bases between them. The CDR3 totals 17 residues. Germline CDR1 and CDR2: SGHDT and YYEEEE. This chain joins TRBV5-6 and TRBJ1-6; no clear D gene. What was sequenced was peripheral blood. This TCR came from a human donor with acute or convalescent COVID-19. The donor label of this sample is uncertain. CDR3 sequence (DNA): TGTGCCAGCAGCTTGTCGTCGTCAGGCGTCGCTAATTCACCCCTCCACTTT. It translates to CASSLSSSGVANSPLHF.